This T cell receptor (beta chain) was captured in a study of cytomegalovirus exposure and HLA in healthy donors (dated 2017 in TCRdb). At the level of the whole study: The roughly 650 repertoires of the first cohort and the 120 validation repertoires were produced on the same platform, according to a later analysis. The aim of the study was to test whether cataloging public T cell receptors could identify signatures of past pathogen exposure. The study combined high-throughput TCR immunosequencing, statistical association of individual TCRs with disease status, and machine learning to predict cytomegalovirus infection status. Besides the first cohort of roughly 640 subjects, a separate validation cohort made up of 120 different subjects was used. Study-wide findings and limitations: Of the cluster scores, roughly 95% were above 0 in a later analysis, which found that TCRs clustered in the first cohort also tended to co-occur in the 95 to 150 validation repertoires. Across donors, most TCR sequences were observed very rarely, whereas some public TCRs were present in many individuals. A total of 150 or so TCR beta chains were listed by the study as associated with cytomegalovirus. It was suggested by the authors that the approach could potentially be generalized to other disease states and immunological phenotypes. Cytomegalovirus status was reported to be diagnosed by the classifier with high specificity and sensitivity in both the original and validation cohorts. A later analysis lacked HLA typing for the validation cohort, so it scored co-occurrence in that cohort across all 120 or so repertoires. In vitro tests confirmed that a few of the cytomegalovirus-associated TCR beta chains recognize cytomegalovirus antigens.

V is pared back by 1 base and J by 3 bases, with 12 bases lying between the germline termini. The CDR3 contains 15 residues, cysteine and phenylalanine counted. Solely the CDR3 DNA is kept, with 45 bases framed from the first base. CDR1 and CDR2, per the germline V gene, are SGDLS and YYNGEE. The donors were included in the validation cohort of over a hundred subjects, a group kept apart from the roughly 700-subject first cohort. With regard to this clone: What antigen it recognizes has not been identified. Per-base quality was not reported, and no clone a single base away is much larger than it.

Library creation used the immunoSEQ multiplex PCR assay. The original pipeline was this. To diagnose cytomegalovirus status from the catalog of TCR beta chain sequences, a statistical classification framework was built. TCRdb's version of the immuneACCESS table is confined to in-frame rearrangements and falls short of the full clone set. An unresolved V gene accounts for under half of the shortfall where checked; the remainder is of unknown origin. The DNA gave D and trimming, while V, J and clone size come from that table. The table for this sample lists some 130,000 clones; around 80% of them were counted only once. The ten largest clones capture 25% to 30% of the sample.

Rearrangement joined TRBV9 to TRBJ2-3; possibly the D gene is TRBD2, per 6 matching bases. This sequence originates from a man aged 25 to 45 in good health and CMV-seropositive. Sequences were obtained from PBMCs. The DNA sequence reads TGTGCCAGCAGCGTATTGGCGGGAAGTACAGATACGCAGTATTTT. Translated, it reads CASSVLAGSTDTQYF. When the CDR3 is completed using the reference TRBV9 and TRBJ2-3 genes on either side, the full variable domain is DSGVTQTPKHLITATGQRVTLRCSPRSGDLSVYWYQQSLDQGLQFLIQYYNGEERAKGNILERFSAQQFPDLHSELNLSSLELGDSALYFCASSVLAGSTDTQYFGPGTRLTVL.